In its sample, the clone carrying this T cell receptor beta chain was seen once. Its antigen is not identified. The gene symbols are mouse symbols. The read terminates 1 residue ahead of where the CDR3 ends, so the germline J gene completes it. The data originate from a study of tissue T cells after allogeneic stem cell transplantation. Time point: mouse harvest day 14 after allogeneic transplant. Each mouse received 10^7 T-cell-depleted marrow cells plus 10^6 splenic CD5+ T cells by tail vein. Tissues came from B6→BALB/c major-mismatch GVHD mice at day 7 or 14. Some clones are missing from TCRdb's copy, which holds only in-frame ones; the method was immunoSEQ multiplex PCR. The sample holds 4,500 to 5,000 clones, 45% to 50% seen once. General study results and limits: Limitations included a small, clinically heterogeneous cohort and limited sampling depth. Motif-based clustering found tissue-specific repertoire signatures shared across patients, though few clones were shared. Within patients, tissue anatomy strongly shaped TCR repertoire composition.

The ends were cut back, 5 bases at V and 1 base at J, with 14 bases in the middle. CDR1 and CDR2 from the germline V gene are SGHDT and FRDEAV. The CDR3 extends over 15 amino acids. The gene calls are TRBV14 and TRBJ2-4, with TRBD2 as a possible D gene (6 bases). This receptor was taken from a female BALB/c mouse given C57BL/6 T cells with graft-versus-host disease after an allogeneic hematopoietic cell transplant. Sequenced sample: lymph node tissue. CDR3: CASSPGLSRQNTLYF. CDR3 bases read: TGTGCCAGCAGCCCGGGACTTTCTCGTCAAAACACCTTGTAC.